Shown below are 32 T cell receptor beta chains from a single sample sequenced in a study of blood T cells in healthy people across ages. PCR was performed a second time for about 6 to 12 cycles using a sample-barcoded 5' primer and a J-beta primer mix. Via MiXCR, TCRdb re-called the 5' RACE reads, giving one row per CDR3 protein. The table has hundreds of thousands of distinct CDR3 sequences, more than 25% seen once. The sample taken for sequencing was blood. All receptors come from a woman aged 80 or over in good health.

This clonotype was seen many times. The chain is built from TRBV6-2 or TRBV6-3 and TRBJ2-1, with TRBD1 matching 7 bases. Trimming at V came to 5 bases and at J to 9 bases, leaving 13 bases not matched to a gene. The CDR3 covers 15 residues. Germline CDR1 reads MNHEY; CDR2 reads SVGEGT. The DNA for the CDR3 is TGTGCCAGCAGTCAAGGACAGGTTATACGGGCTGAGCAGTTCTTC. This gives the protein CASSQGQVIRAEQFF.

This clonotype was recorded at least ten times. The chain uses TRBV18 and TRBJ1-4; the D is unclear. The germline gives CDR1 KGHSH, CDR2 LQKENI. V was trimmed by 5 bases and J by 0 bases, leaving 7 bases between them. This CDR3 is built from 14 residues. CDR3 in amino acids: CASSEGATNEKLFF. CDR3 sequence (DNA): TGTGCCAGCTCAGAAGGAGCAACTAATGAAAAACTGTTTTTT. Variable domain in full (rest from reference TRBV18 and TRBJ1-4): NAGVMQNPRHLVRRRGQEARLRCSPMKGHSHVYWYRQLPEEGLKFMVYLQKENIIDESGMPKERFSAEFPKEGPSILRIQQVVRGDSAAYFCASSEGATNEKLFFGSGTQLSVL.

The chain employs TRBV7-2 and TRBJ2-3, with D perhaps TRBD2 (7 bases). Germline V gene sequence: CDR1 SGHTA, CDR2 FQGNSA. Between the trimmed V and J ends, which lost 2 bases and 2 bases, there was a span of 17 bases. CDR3 size: 17 residues. The CDR3 DNA is TGTGCCAGCAGCTTAAACGGCGGGGGCCTCACCACAGATACGCAGTATTTT. The encoded protein is CASSLNGGGLTTDTQYF.

This clonotype was seen many times. The chain couples TRBV15 to TRBJ2-1; D is ambiguous. The length of the CDR3 is 16 residues. Per germline, CDR1 LNHNV and CDR2 YYDKDF (reference sequence). Trimming left V 1 base short and J 0 bases short, with 10 bases between. CDR3 amino acids: CATSRGSYSSYNEQFF. Here the CDR3 DNA reads TGTGCCACCAGCAGAGGAAGCTATAGCTCCTACAATGAGCAGTTCTTC.

The V call is TRBV9, the J call TRBJ2-3; tentatively, D is TRBD2 (6 bases). The CDR3 is 15 amino acids. Germline-derived CDR1 and CDR2 are SGDLS and YYNGEE. Trimming removed 4 bases from V and 4 bases from J, with 16 bases in between. DNA of the CDR3: TGTGCCAGCAGCCCCGGCGGGGCCTCCTCAGATACGCAGTATTTT. It yields the protein CASSPGGASSDTQYF. The full variable domain, with the rest looked up from reference TRBV9 and TRBJ2-3, is DSGVTQTPKHLITATGQRVTLRCSPRSGDLSVYWYQQSLDQGLQFLIQYYNGEERAKGNILERFSAQQFPDLHSELNLSSLELGDSALYFCASSPGGASSDTQYFGPGTRLTVL.

A remark on this clonotype: Being one base from a much bigger clone, this may be a read error. J is TRBJ2-7 and V is TRBV2; D may correspond to TRBD1 or TRBD2 (5 bases each). The J call is in doubt because the DNA end fits TRBJ2-5 better. Germline values: CDR1 SNHLY, CDR2 FYNNEI. The CDR3 is 15 residues long. The DNA of the CDR3 is TGTGCCAGCAGTGCGACCGGGGCTAGGAGTGAGACCCAGTACTTC. It codes for CASSATGARSETQYF.

In this sample, this clonotype turned up many times. V is TRBV3-1 and J is TRBJ2-3, with D possibly matching TRBD1 (6 bases). Germline CDR1 reads LGHDT; CDR2 reads YNNKEL (reference sequence). The CDR3 sequence is 15 residues long. Deletions cut 1 base from V and 4 bases from J, with 12 bases between. CDR3 sequence: CASSQAGPGADTQYF. CDR3 coding DNA: TGTGCCAGCAGCCAAGCCGGCCCAGGGGCAGATACGCAGTATTTT.

This clonotype was seen repeatedly, ten times or more. The chain is built from TRBV7-9 and TRBJ2-1; D may correspond to TRBD1 or TRBD2 (5 bases each). The germline V gene has CDR1 SEHNR and CDR2 FQNEAQ (reference sequence). The CDR3 is 15 amino acids. V was shortened by 5 bases and J by 0 bases, with 11 bases between the two germline ends. The CDR3 DNA sequence: TGTGCCAGCAGCCAGGGACGGATCTCCTACAATGAGCAGTTCTTC. This encodes CASSQGRISYNEQFF.

The CDR3 sequence is CAISPTGTEAFF. Written as DNA, the CDR3 is TGTGCCATCAGCCCGACAGGGACCGAAGCTTTCTTT. V usage is TRBV10-3 and J usage is TRBJ1-1, with 7 positions matching TRBD1. V lost 6 bases and J lost 8; bases outside the gene matches: 6. The CDR3 consists of 12 residues. The germline V gene has CDR1 ENHRY and CDR2 SYGVKD.

This clonotype was recorded at least ten times. The chain joins TRBV20-1 to TRBJ2-1; D is perhaps TRBD2 (6 bases). The V end was cut by 0 bases, the J end by 4 bases, with 13 bases between. CDR1 and CDR2 from the germline V gene are DFQATT and SNEGSKA (reference sequence). CDR3 length equals 15 residues. For the CDR3, the DNA is TGCAGTGCTAGAGATTTCCGCGGGGCGTACAATGAGCAGTTCTTC. Residues: CSARDFRGAYNEQFF.

The table lists this clonotype with a few counts. One end of the junction does not line up with germline, which may come from a read error. The V and J genes are TRBV29-1 and TRBJ1-2; 9 bases fit TRBD1. Germline CDR1 is SQVTM and CDR2 is ANQGSEA. The CDR3 contains 14 residues. The CDR3 bases are TGCAGCGTTGGACAGGGGGAAGCTAACTATGGCCACACCTTC. Translation gives CSVGQGEANYGHTF.

This clonotype has a count of ten or more. This chain links TRBV6-6 with TRBJ1-5; D perhaps matches TRBD1 (6 bases). The V end lost 2 bases, the J end lost 7 bases, and 12 bases lay between the germline ends. This CDR3 is built from 14 residues. Germline CDR1 reads MNHNY; CDR2 reads SVGAGI (reference sequence). The CDR3 region is CASSYRGGDQPQHF. The CDR3 DNA reads as TGTGCCAGCAGTTACAGAGGGGGGGACCAGCCCCAGCATTTT.

Remarks on this clonotype: A much larger clone differs from this one at a single base, so this may be a read error. The chain employs TRBV6-1 and TRBJ2-5, with D perhaps TRBD1 or TRBD2 (5 bases each). Germline-derived CDR1 and CDR2 are MNHNS and SASEGT. The length of the CDR3 is 13 residues. Trimming took 10 bases from V and 2 from J, leaving 14 bases between them. CDR3 sequence: CANSGTPQETQYF. The CDR3 bases are TGTGCCAACTCAGGGACCCCGCAAGAGACCCAGTACTTC.

This clonotype came up many times. The chain uses TRBV7-9 and TRBJ2-1; 10 bases match TRBD1. The CDR3 loop spans 14 amino acids. Losses at the gene ends were 4 bases for V and 7 bases for J; bases not matched to a gene: 4. Per the germline V gene, CDR1 is SEHNR and CDR2 is FQNEAQ (reference sequence). CDR3 sequence: CASSSGQGKNEQFF. The CDR3 DNA reads as TGTGCCAGCAGCTCGGGACAGGGGAAGAATGAGCAGTTCTTC.

This clonotype was picked up many times. The rearrangement uses TRBV29-1 and TRBJ2-1; a weak D match, TRBD1 (5 bases). Germline V gene data show CDR1 as SQVTM and CDR2 as ANQGSEA. CDR3 size: 13 residues. V lost 4 bases to trimming and J lost 6 bases, with 13 bases between them. The CDR3 nucleotides are TGCAGCGTTGGGCAGGGTCGGTTCAATGAGCAGTTCTTC. Translation gives CSVGQGRFNEQFF.

V gene TRBV7-2 combines with J gene TRBJ1-4; 9 bases fit TRBD1. The J segment lost 2 bases and the V segment lost 3 bases, leaving 1 base of the junction unmatched. The CDR3 spans 15 residues. Germline V lookup: CDR1 SGHTA, CDR2 FQGNSA. The CDR3 DNA reads as TGTGCCAGCAGCTTTACAGGGGGCACTAATGAAAAACTGTTTTTT. This encodes CASSFTGGTNEKLFF.

CDR3 sequence reads: CASSGKEGLATNSPLHF. The CDR3 DNA reads TGTGCCAGCAGTGGTAAAGAAGGGCTAGCCACTAATTCACCCCTCCACTTT. V and J are TRBV2 and TRBJ1-6; D is ambiguous. The CDR3 is made up of 17 amino acids. Germline V lookup: CDR1 SNHLY, CDR2 FYNNEI. Trimming removed 4 bases at V and 6 bases at J, with 19 bases between.

In its sample, this clonotype was seen many times. V gene TRBV15 combines with J gene TRBJ2-3; 11 bases are a match to TRBD2. There are 19 residues in the CDR3. V lost 3 bases to trimming and J lost 7 bases; unmatched junction nucleotides: 18. Looked up from germline, CDR1 is LNHNV and CDR2 is YYDKDF (reference sequence). CDR3 nucleotides: TGTGCCACCAGCAGTCCCCTTCCCGGGACTAGCGGAGGAGTTAATACGCAGTATTTT. Encoded protein: CATSSPLPGTSGGVNTQYF.

This clonotype was counted ten times or more. The chain carries TRBV11-2 and TRBJ2-5; 9 nucleotides align to TRBD2. Trimming took 2 bases from V and 6 from J; bases not matched to a gene: 10. The CDR3 totals 16 residues. Germline CDR1 is SGHAT and CDR2 is FQNNGV. The CDR3 DNA sequence: TGTGCCAGCAGCTTATCTAGCGGGGAACATATGAAGACCCAGTACTTC. Amino acids: CASSLSSGEHMKTQYF. Together with reference TRBV11-2 and TRBJ2-5, the CDR3 gives the full variable domain: EAGVAQSPRYKIIEKRQSVAFWCNPISGHATLYWYQQILGQGPKLLIQFQNNGVVDDSQLPKDRFSAERLKGVDSTLKIQPAKLEDSAVYLCASSLSSGEHMKTQYFGPGTRLLVL.

This clonotype was counted many times. This chain connects TRBV5-4 to TRBJ1-2; D might be TRBD1 (5 bases). V gave up 0 bases and J gave up 5 bases, with 14 bases separating them. The CDR3 extends over 15 amino acids. CDR1 and CDR2 from the germline V gene are SGHNT and YYREEE (reference sequence). The CDR3, as DNA: TGTGCCAGCAGCTTGGATACCCTCAGGGAATATGGCTACACCTTC. Translation: CASSLDTLREYGYTF. Using reference TRBV5-4 and TRBJ1-2 for the parts outside the CDR3, the full variable domain is ETGVTQSPTHLIKTRGQQVTLRCSSQSGHNTVSWYQQALGQGPQFIFQYYREEENGRGNFPPRFSGLQFPNYSSELNVNALELDDSALYLCASSLDTLREYGYTFGSGTRLTVV.

This clonotype was seen many times. The chain joins TRBV7-2 to TRBJ2-7; the D call may be TRBD1 or TRBD2 (6 bases each). V was pared by 5 bases and J by 12 bases, with 17 bases between. Looked up from germline, CDR1 is SGHTA and CDR2 is FQGNSA. The CDR3 has 12 amino acids. CDR3 in DNA: TGTGCCAGCAGCCGGGGGCCAGGTGCGACGTACTTC. Translating gives CASSRGPGATYF. The whole variable domain, filled in from reference TRBV7-2 and TRBJ2-7, reads GAGVSQSPSNKVTEKGKDVELRCDPISGHTALYWYRQSLGQGLEFLIYFQGNSAPDKSGLPSDRFSAERTGGSVSTLTIQRTQQEDSAVYLCASSRGPGATYFGPGTRLTVT.

This clonotype was picked up a small number of times. A much larger clone lies a single base off, so this may be a read error. The chain recombines TRBV29-1 with TRBJ2-4; a possible D gene is TRBD2 (7 bases). The DNA end is more similar to TRBJ2-7, so the J call may be wrong. The CDR3 has 12 amino acids. Germline V gene sequence: CDR1 SQVTM, CDR2 ANQGSEA. CDR3 sequence reads: CSVGRGGCEQYF. CDR3 nucleotide sequence: TGCAGCGTTGGCAGGGGAGGGTGCGAGCAGTACTTC.

This clonotype was seen more than once but under ten times. This chain joins TRBV19 and TRBJ2-5; no clear D gene. The CDR3 has 12 residues. Between the trimmed V and J ends, which lost 8 bases and 5 bases, there was a span of 12 bases. Germline V gene sequence: CDR1 LNHDA, CDR2 SQIVND (reference sequence). As DNA, the CDR3 is TGTGCCAGTTGTAACCTTGGGGAGACCCAGTACTTC. This codes for CASCNLGETQYF.

V usage is TRBV6-8 and J usage is TRBJ2-5, with 9 bases fitting TRBD2. V gave up 0 bases and J gave up 11 bases; unmatched junction bases: 10. Germline-derived CDR1 and CDR2 are MNHGY and SAAAGT. The CDR3 sequence is 15 residues long. The CDR3 nucleotides are TGTGCCAGCAGTTACTCTAGGCTAGCGGGGCAGGAGCAGTACTTC. Translation gives CASSYSRLAGQEQYF.

The rearrangement uses TRBV20-1 and TRBJ1-1; 7 bases align to TRBD1. V lost 6 bases to trimming and J lost 5 bases; unmatched junction nucleotides: 12. Germline CDR1 reads DFQATT; CDR2 reads SNEGSKA (reference sequence). This CDR3 spans 14 amino acids. CDR3 coding DNA: TGCAGTGCCATACTGACAGGGTTGGGGACTGAAGCTTTCTTT. Encoded protein: CSAILTGLGTEAFF.

This clonotype was observed at least ten times. The chain has TRBV18 and TRBJ2-5; 12 bases fit TRBD2. CDR1 and CDR2 from the germline V gene are KGHSH and LQKENI. The V and J ends lost 10 bases and 4 bases, in that order; junction bases with no gene match: 7. The CDR3 is 14 amino acids. The CDR3 protein is CATSTSGGGETQYF. CDR3 nucleotide sequence: TGTGCCACCTCGACTAGCGGGGGTGGAGAGACCCAGTACTTC.

This clonotype was observed at least ten times. This chain connects TRBV20-1 to TRBJ2-1; 8 nucleotides agree with TRBD2. Germline loops: CDR1 DFQATT, CDR2 SNEGSKA (reference sequence). J was trimmed by 4 bases and V by 0 bases; bases with no gene match: 5. The CDR3 is 15 amino acids. In DNA, the CDR3 is TGCAGTGCTAGAGATGGTAGCGGGGTATACAATGAGCAGTTCTTC. This gives the protein CSARDGSGVYNEQFF.

This clonotype was seen at least ten times. J is TRBJ2-4 and V is TRBV6-1, with 7 bases aligning to TRBD1. Germline CDR1 reads MNHNS; CDR2 reads SASEGT. This CDR3 has 14 amino acids. V was pared by 4 bases and J by 6 bases, with 6 bases of the junction left unmatched. The CDR3 bases are TGTGCCAGCAGTGTAACGGGACAGTTAAACATTCAGTACTTC. The encoded protein is CASSVTGQLNIQYF.

This clonotype was detected many times. The chain uses TRBV10-2 and TRBJ2-4; TRBD1 agrees at 7 bases. This CDR3 has 12 residues. Germline V gives CDR1 WSHSY, CDR2 SAAADI. V was clipped by 6 bases and J by 8 bases; unmatched bases: 4. As DNA, the CDR3 is TGCGCCAGCAGACCTACAGGGGACATTCAGTACTTC. Protein: CASRPTGDIQYF.

Note on this clonotype: Germline is not matched at one junction end, which may reflect a read error. V gene TRBV28 combines with J gene TRBJ1-2; D possibly corresponds to TRBD1 (6 bases). This CDR3 has 14 amino acids. Per the germline V gene, CDR1 is MDHEN and CDR2 is SYDVKM. The CDR3 nucleotides are TGTGCTAGCAGTTCGGGGGGGCGTCTTTATGGCTACACCTTC. This translates into CASSSGGRLYGYTF.

In this sample, this clonotype turned up a few times. This may be a read error, as it is one base from a much larger clone. The rearrangement uses TRBV20-1 and TRBJ2-7, with 9 bases that match TRBD2. Losses at the gene ends were 3 bases for V and 7 bases for J; bases not matched to a gene: 16. This CDR3 region has 16 residues. CDR1 and CDR2 from the germline V gene are DFQATT and SNEGSKA (reference sequence). CDR3 region: CSASNGGGAIDNEQYF. The DNA for the CDR3 is TGCAGTGCTAGTAATGGCGGGGGGGCCATAGACAATGAGCAGTACTTC.

This clonotype was picked up many times. V gene TRBV20-1 combines with J gene TRBJ2-7, with D possibly matching TRBD2 (5 bases). CDR1 is DFQATT and CDR2 is SNEGSKA in the germline V gene (reference sequence). V lost 4 bases to trimming and J lost 5 bases, with 21 bases between them. The CDR3 extends over 15 amino acids. This chain's CDR3 is CSAINSGSRFDEQYF. The DNA of the CDR3 is TGCAGTGCTATTAATTCGGGGTCGAGATTCGACGAGCAGTACTTC.